The next 21 T cell receptor beta chains were all read from a single sample in a study of cytomegalovirus exposure and HLA in healthy donors listed by TCRdb under 2017. Receptor libraries were prepared by the immunoSEQ multiplex PCR assay. A mixture of 60 forward primers for TCR Vbeta segments and 13 reverse primers for TCR Jbeta segments was used in the multiplex PCR. Here the immuneACCESS table is served through TCRdb, limited to in-frame sequences with V and J called. Missing clones are a known gap in these copies; in checked studies unresolved V genes cover under half, and the rest lacks a known reason. The sample data list about 140,000 clones, and 75% to 85% of these were observed just once. More than 3% of the sample is taken by the ten largest. The sequenced sample consisted of PBMCs. The source is a female donor in good health and CMV-seronegative.

This clone was seen only a few times. This chain joins TRBV10-3 and TRBJ2-1; a possible D gene is TRBD2 (6 bases). This CDR3 spans 17 amino acids. V lost 0 bases, J lost 0 bases, and 12 bases lay in between. From germline, CDR1 is ENHRY and CDR2 SYGVKD. CDR3 coding DNA: TGTGCCATCAGTGAGTCGGGACTCCCGAGCTCCTACAATGAGCAGTTCTTC. The encoded protein is CAISESGLPSSYNEQFF.

The V gene is TRBV7-8, the J gene TRBJ2-1, with a weak D call TRBD2 (6 bases). Per the germline V gene, CDR1 is SGHVS and CDR2 is FQNEAQ. Trimming took 7 bases from V and 3 from J, leaving 19 bases between them. The CDR3 loop spans 16 amino acids. The DNA for the CDR3 is TGTGCCAGCACCTCTGGGGCTAGCGAGGGCTACAATGAGCAGTTCTTC. Translation gives CASTSGASEGYNEQFF.

The chain links TRBV18 to TRBJ1-3, with D possibly matching TRBD1 (6 bases). Germline loops: CDR1 KGHSH, CDR2 LQKENI. The CDR3 runs 16 residues. Deletions cut 4 bases from V and 4 bases from J, with 17 bases between. CDR3 nucleotides: TGTGCCAGCTCACTCCGGGACAAGGGTATCGGAAACACCATATATTTT. Its protein is CASSLRDKGIGNTIYF.

The chain has TRBV28 and TRBJ2-5; tentative D call: TRBD2 (6 bases). Trimming left V 5 bases short and J 5 bases short, with 9 bases between. The CDR3 totals 12 residues. In germline, CDR1 is MDHEN, CDR2 SYDVKM. CDR3 nucleotide sequence: TGTGCCAGCAGTGGAGGGGTGGAGACCCAGTACTTC. It specifies CASSGGVETQYF.

V gene TRBV27 combines with J gene TRBJ1-1, with 8 bases identical to TRBD1. V shed 6 bases and J 5 bases; nucleotides not matched to a gene: 8. The germline gives CDR1 MNHEY, CDR2 SMNVEV (reference sequence). This CDR3 spans 14 amino acids. CDR3: CASSPRGLGTEAFF. CDR3 DNA: TGTGCCAGCAGCCCCAGGGGGCTTGGGACTGAAGCTTTCTTT.

The V and J genes are TRBV7-8 and TRBJ2-2; D is unclear. The germline V and J ends were trimmed by 8 bases and 6 bases, with 10 bases remaining between them. The CDR3 runs 12 residues. CDR1 is SGHVS and CDR2 is FQNEAQ in the germline V gene. The CDR3 loop reads CASRLVAGELFF. CDR3 DNA sequence: TGTGCCAGCCGACTCGTGGCCGGGGAGCTGTTTTTT. The entire variable domain, with the rest obtained from reference TRBV7-8 and TRBJ2-2, is as follows: GAGVSQSPRYKVAKRGQDVALRCDPISGHVSLFWYQQALGQGPEFLTYFQNEAQLDKSGLPSDRFFAERPEGSVSTLKIQRTQQEDSAVYLCASRLVAGELFFGEGSRLTVL.

The chain uses TRBV7-9 and TRBJ2-5, with D tentatively TRBD1 (6 bases). Trimming cost V 5 bases and J 5 bases, with 18 bases left between them. Germline V gives CDR1 SEHNR, CDR2 FQNEAQ (reference sequence). The CDR3 runs to 15 residues. The DNA for the CDR3 is TGTGCCAGCAGCCAGGGGACAAGGCGGCGGGAGACCCAGTACTTC. This translates into CASSQGTRRRETQYF.

The chain recombines TRBV7-9 with TRBJ1-2, with 7 bases identical to TRBD1. Germline lookup yields CDR1 SEHNR and CDR2 FQNEAQ (reference sequence). V was clipped by 6 bases and J by 4 bases; unmatched bases: 8. The CDR3 covers 14 residues. The CDR3 nucleotides read TGTGCCAGCAGTCGCGGACAGGACCCCTATGGCTACACCTTC. Protein: CASSRGQDPYGYTF.

The chain recombines TRBV27 with TRBJ2-1; possible D gene TRBD2, 6 bases. CDR3 length equals 18 residues. The germline V and J ends were trimmed by 1 base and 4 bases, with 20 bases remaining between them. Germline CDR1 reads MNHEY; CDR2 reads SMNVEV (reference sequence). This CDR3 reads CASSLYSGGLTGYNEQFF. For the CDR3, the DNA is TGTGCCAGCAGTTTATATTCCGGAGGGTTGACCGGATACAATGAGCAGTTCTTC.

The chain is built from TRBV6-1 and TRBJ2-5; D might be TRBD2 (6 bases). CDR1 is MNHNS, CDR2 SASEGT, per germline. The CDR3 sequence is 13 residues long. V gave up 5 bases and J gave up 5 bases, with 12 bases separating them. CDR3 nucleotide sequence: TGTGCCAGCAGTCTGGGACTGACGGAGACCCAGTACTTC. Its protein product is CASSLGLTETQYF.

The chain uses TRBV5-6 and TRBJ2-3; tentative D call: TRBD2 (6 bases). Germline V lookup: CDR1 SGHDT, CDR2 YYEEEE. CDR3 length: 17 amino acids. The V gene lost 3 bases and the J gene lost 2 bases, with 19 bases spanning the gap. As DNA, the CDR3 is TGTGCCAGCAGCTCCCCCGCTAGCGTGATTTACACAGATACGCAGTATTTT. This encodes CASSSPASVIYTDTQYF.

V gene TRBV5-6 combines with J gene TRBJ1-5; unclear D gene. Germline CDR1 reads SGHDT; CDR2 reads YYEEEE. Trimming pared 0 bases from V and 7 bases from J, leaving 5 bases between. This CDR3 spans 12 amino acids. The CDR3 DNA sequence: TGTGCCAGCAGCTTGGGCCGGCAGCCCCAGCATTTT. Its protein is CASSLGRQPQHF.

The rearrangement joins TRBV7-2 to TRBJ1-1, with 8 bases identical to TRBD1. The junction had 6 bases not matched to a gene; V was cut back by 5 bases and J by 1 base. The V gene's germline CDR1 is SGHTA and CDR2 FQGNSA. The CDR3 sequence is 15 residues long. In DNA form, the CDR3 reads TGTGCCAGCAGCAAGCAGGGGGCTTGGAACACTGAAGCTTTCTTT. Translated, it gives CASSKQGAWNTEAFF.

The sample holds one count of this clone. This chain links TRBV5-5 with TRBJ1-2; 8 bases map to TRBD1. V dropped 6 bases and J dropped 4; count of bases not matched to a gene: 11. Germline assignment: CDR1 SGHKS and CDR2 YYEKEE (reference sequence). This CDR3 is 15 amino acids long. The CDR3 nucleotides read TGTGCCAGCAACCCGGACGGACAGGGTCGCTATGGCTACACCTTC. Translated: CASNPDGQGRYGYTF.

This chain links TRBV2 with TRBJ1-1; TRBD1 might be the D (6 bases). The CDR3 sequence is 14 residues long. Trimming removed 6 bases from V and 4 bases from J, with 15 bases in between. Germline loops: CDR1 SNHLY, CDR2 FYNNEI. This CDR3 reads CASRSNRAGTEAFF. The CDR3 DNA is TGTGCCAGCAGGAGTAACAGGGCAGGCACTGAAGCTTTCTTT.

CDR3 protein: CSVLTGTTGELFF. The CDR3 nucleotides read TGCAGCGTTTTGACAGGGACCACCGGGGAGCTGTTTTTT. This chain joins TRBV29-1 and TRBJ2-2, with 7 bases identical to TRBD1. This CDR3 is 13 amino acids long. The trim removed 5 bases at V and 4 bases at J, leaving 4 bases unmatched. The V gene's germline CDR1 is SQVTM and CDR2 ANQGSEA.

V is TRBV7-9 and J is TRBJ1-2, with D perhaps TRBD1 (5 bases). V was shortened by 1 base and J by 3 bases, with 9 bases between the two germline ends. CDR3 length equals 14 residues. Germline loops: CDR1 SEHNR, CDR2 FQNEAQ (reference sequence). The CDR3 loop reads CASSLVGGDYGYTF. The CDR3 DNA sequence: TGTGCCAGCAGCTTAGTTGGGGGGGACTATGGCTACACCTTC.

The V call is TRBV10-3, the J call TRBJ2-7; 12 bases agree with TRBD2. CDR3 size: 17 residues. CDR1 is ENHRY, CDR2 SYGVKD, per germline. V lost 0 bases and J lost 3; bases outside the gene matches: 6. The chain's CDR3 is CAISESRRTSGDYEQYF. In DNA, the CDR3 is TGTGCCATCAGTGAGTCAAGACGGACTAGCGGGGACTACGAGCAGTACTTC.

The genes are TRBV27 and TRBJ2-5; D unresolved. Germline V gene lookup returns CDR1 MNHEY and CDR2 SMNVEV (reference sequence). Trimming left V 4 bases short and J 5 bases short, with 8 bases between. This CDR3 spans 12 amino acids. CDR3 region: CASSSPRETQYF. For the CDR3, the DNA is TGTGCCAGCAGTTCTCCACGGGAGACCCAGTACTTC.

This chain uses TRBV12-5 with TRBJ1-2; tentative D call: TRBD1 (6 bases). This CDR3 is built from 14 residues. Per the germline V gene, CDR1 is LGHNT and CDR2 is FRNRAP. The V end lost 6 bases, the J end lost 4 bases, and 15 bases lay between the germline ends. The CDR3 DNA reads TGTGCTAGTGGCCCCGGACAGACGTTCTATGGCTACACCTTC. It specifies CASGPGQTFYGYTF.

The chain employs TRBV10-3 and TRBJ1-1; no definite D call. The CDR3 sequence is 13 residues long. V lost 7 bases, J lost 1 base, and 10 bases lay in between. The germline gives CDR1 ENHRY, CDR2 SYGVKD. The CDR3 DNA reads as TGTGCCATCAAGCCGGGAAAGAACACTGAAGCTTTCTTT. Translating it yields CAIKPGKNTEAFF.